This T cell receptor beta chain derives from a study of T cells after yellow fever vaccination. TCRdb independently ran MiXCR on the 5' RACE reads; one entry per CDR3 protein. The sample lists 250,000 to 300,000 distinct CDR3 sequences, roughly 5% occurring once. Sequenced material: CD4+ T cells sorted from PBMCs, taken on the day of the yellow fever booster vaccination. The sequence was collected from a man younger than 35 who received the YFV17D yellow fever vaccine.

CDR3 residues: CATGDPGQGLRKLFF. The CDR3 DNA follows: TGTGCCACCGGGGACCCGGGACAGGGGTTACGAAAACTGTTTTTT. The V call is TRBV15, the J call TRBJ1-4; TRBD1 agrees at 10 bases. The trim removed 8 bases at V and 10 bases at J, leaving 13 bases unmatched. The CDR3 has 15 residues. Germline CDR1 LNHNV, CDR2 YYDKDF (reference sequence).